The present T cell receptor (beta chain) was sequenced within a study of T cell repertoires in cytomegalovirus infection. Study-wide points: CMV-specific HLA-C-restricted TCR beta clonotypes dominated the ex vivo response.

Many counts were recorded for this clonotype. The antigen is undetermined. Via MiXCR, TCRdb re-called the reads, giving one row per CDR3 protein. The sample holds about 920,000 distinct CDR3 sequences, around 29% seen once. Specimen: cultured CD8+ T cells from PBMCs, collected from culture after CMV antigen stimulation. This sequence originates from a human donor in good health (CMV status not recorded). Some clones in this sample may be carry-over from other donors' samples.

The CDR3 sequence: CASSLSGGWGGRYEQFF. CDR3 nucleotide sequence: TGTGCCAGCAGTCTTAGTGGAGGCTGGGGGGGCCGCTATGAGCAGTTCTTC. The chain recombines TRBV7-9 with TRBJ2-1; D perhaps matches TRBD2 (7 bases). Trimming left V 6 bases short and J 8 bases short, with 26 bases between. The CDR3 loop spans 17 amino acids. Germline loops: CDR1 SEHNR, CDR2 FQNEAQ (reference sequence). Variable domain in full (rest from reference TRBV7-9 and TRBJ2-1): DTGVSQNPRHKITKRGQNVTFRCDPISEHNRLYWYRQTLGQGPEFLTYFQNEAQLEKSRLLSDRFSAERPKGSFSTLEIQRTEQGDSAMYLCASSLSGGWGGRYEQFFGPGTRLTVL.